This TCR beta chain originates from a study of T cells in Graves' hyperthyroidism and ophthalmopathy. Across the whole study: Specimen type is peripheral blood, collected at initial diagnosis prior to any treatment.

This clonotype came up many times. Researchers amplified the TCR beta CDR3 regions from RNA transcripts. The TCR CDR3 was amplified in a first-round RT-PCR using the HTBI primer set. In TCRdb, the multiplex PCR reads were re-called with MiXCR into one record per CDR3 protein. The sample includes 500,000 to 650,000 distinct CDR3 sequences, 15% to 20% of them seen just once. Lactation, pregnancy, other autoimmune disease or uncontrolled infection led to exclusion of patients. The CDR3 consists of 15 residues. Germline trimming cut 4 bases from V and 2 bases from J; bases unmatched to any gene: 6. Germline-derived CDR1 and CDR2 are SGHAT and FQDESV (reference sequence).

The receptor comes from a man in his forties with Graves' ophthalmopathy. The genes are TRBV11-1 and TRBJ2-3; TRBD2 matches at 7 bases. The material sequenced was blood. The CDR3, as DNA: TGTGCCAGCAGCTCCGGACTAGGAGACACAGATACGCAGTATTTT. It codes for CASSSGLGDTDTQYF.